This is a list of T cell receptor beta chains from one sample in a study of blood T cell repertoires in COVID-19. Clones were sequenced by immunoSEQ multiplex PCR, and TCRdb holds only the in-frame ones, with some missing. This table has more than 120,000 clones, 87% appearing once. Sequenced sample: peripheral blood. The receptor set was obtained from a woman between 50 and 59 years old with acute or convalescent COVID-19. The conserved cysteine and the conserved F or W are not part of the CDR3 here. A D gene is named only where the DNA matches it firmly.

ASSVETSWETQY | TRBV9 | -
ATSRDLIMAGRNYGYT | TRBV15 | -
ASSQLQGAGYEQY | TRBV3-1/TRBV3-2 | TRBD1
ASSLGQGGGEQY | TRBV5-1 | -
ASSLAGQHPTDTQY | TRBV7-6 | -
ASSWDFRGDTQY | TRBV28 | -
ASSFTGDLETQY | TRBV19 | TRBD1
AWKRVTEAF | TRBV30 | -
ASFRDREYEQY | TRBV5-6 | TRBD1
AWTQTDNTEAF | TRBV30 | -
ASSLAGEGGSGNTIY | TRBV7-8 | -
AWSFRGAWEKLF | TRBV30 | -
ASSPSGISNQPQH | TRBV18 | -
SASHSITYNEQF | TRBV20-1 | -
ASSTVSDSYNSPLH | TRBV28 | -